This T cell receptor (beta chain) was captured in a study of a mutant IDH1 vaccine in newly diagnosed glioma. Background on the study: Vaccine dosing followed radiotherapy by 4-6 weeks, or accompanied temozolomide cycles. Patients arrived already treated with radiotherapy, temozolomide, or both, most having had both. Visits designated V12 and V13 were conducted at weeks 35 and 47, respectively.

TCRdb's table, derived via immunoSEQ multiplex PCR, lists solely in-frame clones and lacks some. The repertoire holds about 94,000 clones, with around nine tenths as singletons. CDR1 is SGHAT and CDR2 is FQNNGV in the germline V gene. Trimming stripped 4 bases from V and 2 bases from J, with 16 bases between. The CDR3 is 16 residues long. Specified time point: week 47, end of study. Every vaccine dose comprised 300 ug of mutant IDH1 20-mer peptide plus topical imiquimod. The donors' diagnosis was new WHO grade 3 or 4 astrocytoma that was IDH1-mutant and ATRX-lost. On this clone: Its antigen is still unknown.

This sample comprised PBMCs, obtained from a glioma patient whose treatment included an IDH1 peptide vaccine. The source of this sequence is a woman in her 50s with glioma. The J gene is TRBJ2-3, the V gene TRBV11-2; a weak D match, TRBD1 (6 bases). The CDR3 sequence: CASSSGQIRITDTQYF. In DNA, the CDR3 is TGTGCCAGCAGCTCTGGACAGATCCGGATCACAGATACGCAGTATTTT.